Shown below are 27 T cell receptor beta chains from a single sample sequenced in a study of vaccination and CD4 T cells after COVID-19. Treatment of the sample: 10-day PBMC culture with coronavirus spike peptide pools or control peptides (ViraFEST assay). Their recognized antigens are unknown. Cultured CD4+ T cell DNA was sequenced using the Oncomine TCR Beta short-read assay. From the PCR reads, TCRdb called clonotypes with MiXCR, one entry per CDR3 protein. This sample has approximately 14,000 distinct CDR3 sequences; around 43% occur once, and the top ten carry around 9.3%. What was sequenced was CD4+ T cells from blood, cultured in vitro. Receptors originate from a human donor who had recovered from COVID-19.

This clonotype is medium-sized by share. This sequence joins TRBV6-1 and TRBJ1-1; 9 nucleotides agree with TRBD1. Unmatched junction bases numbered 10, after V lost 10 bases and J lost 4 bases. Germline CDR1 MNHNS, CDR2 SASEGT. The CDR3 length is 14 residues. CDR3 bases: TGTGCCACCTCGACAGGGGGGGAGAGCACTGAAGCTTTCTTT. Its translation is CATSTGGESTEAFF.

V is TRBV6-2 or TRBV6-3 and J is TRBJ2-5, with 8 bases that match TRBD2. V lost 0 bases, J lost 7 bases, and 19 bases stayed unmatched. The CDR3 sequence is 19 residues long. Germline values: CDR1 MNHEY, CDR2 SVGEGT. CDR3 DNA sequence: TGTGCCAGCAGTTACTCGGGACTAGAACGGTCCTACAATCGGGCGACCCAGTACTTC. Translating it yields CASSYSGLERSYNRATQYF.

V gene TRBV20-1 combines with J gene TRBJ2-1; D call uncertain. Germline V gene lookup returns CDR1 DFQATT and CDR2 SNEGSKA (reference sequence). Trimming left V 3 bases short and J 9 bases short, with 18 bases between. This CDR3 contains 14 residues. CDR3 DNA: TGCAGTGCTAGCGGAGAAATTGCAGTCGGTGAGCAGTTCTTC. It yields the protein CSASGEIAVGEQFF.

The CDR3 reads CASRYKPRSYNEQFF. DNA for the CDR3: TGTGCCAGCAGGTATAAACCCCGCTCCTACAATGAGCAGTTCTTC. This rearrangement joins TRBV6-1 to TRBJ2-1; no definite D call. This CDR3 contains 15 residues. Germline V gene sequence: CDR1 MNHNS, CDR2 SASEGT. With 6 bases removed from V and 0 bases from J, the gap between germline ends came to 12 bases.

The rearrangement uses TRBV20-1 and TRBJ2-1, with a tentative D call TRBD1 (5 bases). The V gene lost 0 bases and the J gene lost 9 bases, with 15 bases spanning the gap. Germline V gives CDR1 DFQATT, CDR2 SNEGSKA (reference sequence). The CDR3 loop spans 14 amino acids. The CDR3 protein is CSARDLKGHLEQFF. The CDR3 DNA reads TGCAGTGCTAGAGATCTCAAGGGGCACCTTGAGCAGTTCTTC.

The rearrangement links TRBV19 to TRBJ1-3; D is ambiguous. The V and J ends lost 3 bases and 0 bases respectively, with 9 bases between them. This CDR3 is built from 15 residues. Per germline, CDR1 LNHDA and CDR2 SQIVND (reference sequence). The CDR3: CASSISMSSGNTIYF. CDR3 sequence (DNA): TGTGCCAGTAGTATCTCGATGAGCTCTGGAAACACCATATATTTT.

The V call is TRBV15, the J call TRBJ2-3, with 8 positions matching TRBD1. J lost 0 bases, V lost 3 bases, and 2 bases had no gene match. The length of the CDR3 is 15 residues. CDR1 LNHNV and CDR2 YYDKDF come from the germline V gene (reference sequence). The CDR3 bases are TGTGCCACCAGCAGGGACAGGGTCAGCACAGATACGCAGTATTTT. Amino acids: CATSRDRVSTDTQYF.

In its sample, this clonotype was seen once. This chain joins TRBV5-1 and TRBJ2-7; 8 bases are shared with TRBD1. Germline loops: CDR1 SGHRS, CDR2 YFSETQ. The CDR3 sequence is 17 residues long. With V trimmed by 1 base and J by 3 bases, 12 bases remained unmatched. The chain's CDR3 is CASSLSTTRTGSYEQYF. The CDR3 DNA sequence: TGCGCCAGCAGCTTGAGTACCACCAGGACAGGGAGCTACGAGCAGTACTTC.

The CDR3: CASSQTTTGGFYNEQFF. CDR3 DNA sequence: TGCGCCAGCAGCCAAACCACGACAGGGGGGTTCTACAATGAGCAGTTCTTC. The gene calls are TRBV4-1 and TRBJ2-1; 9 positions match TRBD1. With V trimmed by 2 bases and J by 3 bases, 8 bases remained unmatched. Per the germline V gene, CDR1 is MGHRA and CDR2 is YSYEKL. CDR3 length equals 17 residues.

This clonotype was observed a handful of times. This chain joins TRBV6-1 and TRBJ1-6; 9 nucleotides line up with TRBD1. The germline V gene encodes CDR1 MNHNS and CDR2 SASEGT. V lost 5 bases, J lost 6 bases, and 2 bases stayed unmatched. CDR3 length: 14 amino acids. Here the CDR3 DNA reads TGTGCCAGCAGTCCGGGACAGGGTAATTCACCCCTCCACTTT. Amino acids: CASSPGQGNSPLHF.

V and J are TRBV5-4 and TRBJ2-7, with 11 bases identical to TRBD2. V was clipped by 4 bases and J by 5 bases; unmatched bases: 5. From germline, CDR1 is SGHNT and CDR2 YYREEE (reference sequence). The CDR3 totals 14 residues. CDR3 sequence: CASSDSGRDNEQYF. CDR3 bases: TGTGCCAGCAGCGATAGCGGGAGGGACAACGAGCAGTACTTC.

The rearrangement links TRBV6-2 or TRBV6-3 to TRBJ1-5; TRBD1 matches at 8 bases. The CDR3 is made up of 20 amino acids. CDR1 is MNHEY and CDR2 is SVGEGT in the germline V gene. V shed 4 bases, J shed 2 bases, and the junction held 19 bases outside the gene matches. CDR3 sequence: CASSSKWTGFPESRNQPQHF. CDR3 in DNA: TGTGCCAGCAGTTCTAAGTGGACAGGGTTTCCGGAATCGCGCAATCAGCCCCAGCATTTT.

The chain employs TRBV6-5 and TRBJ2-1, with D possibly matching TRBD1 (5 bases). The ends were cut back, 3 bases at V and 8 bases at J, with 8 bases in the middle. The CDR3 has 12 residues. Germline CDR1 MNHEY, CDR2 SVGAGI. Written as DNA, the CDR3 is TGTGCCAGCAGTTATCAGGGATATGAGCAGTTCTTC. Translating it yields CASSYQGYEQFF.

This clonotype came up a few times. The chain uses TRBV7-9 and TRBJ1-4, with D possibly being TRBD1 (5 bases). The germline CDR1 and CDR2 sequences are SEHNR and FQNEAQ (reference sequence). The V end was cut by 3 bases, the J end by 0 bases, with 23 bases between. The CDR3 totals 20 residues. The CDR3 is CASSFDGRRIRGATNEKLFF. CDR3 coding DNA: TGTGCCAGCAGCTTCGACGGGCGGCGTATTAGGGGCGCAACTAATGAAAAACTGTTTTTT.

This clonotype has a handful of counts. The chain joins TRBV6-1 to TRBJ1-5; 7 bases map to TRBD1. Germline-derived CDR1 and CDR2 are MNHNS and SASEGT. After removal of 6 bases from V and 0 bases from J, the junction contained 8 bases not matched to a gene. The CDR3 covers 16 residues. CDR3 bases: TGTGCCAGCAGAGGAGGGACAGCTCATAGCAATCAGCCCCAGCATTTT. This sequence encodes CASRGGTAHSNQPQHF.

The rearrangement joins TRBV5-5 to TRBJ1-1, with D unclear. Deletions cut 0 bases from V and 1 base from J, with 10 bases between. The germline V gene has CDR1 SGHKS and CDR2 YYEKEE (reference sequence). The CDR3 spans 15 residues. The CDR3 reads CASSLGTYKNTEAFF. As DNA, the CDR3 is TGTGCCAGCAGCTTGGGAACTTACAAGAACACTGAAGCTTTCTTT.

The V and J genes are TRBV20-1 and TRBJ2-1, with 9 bases matching TRBD2. Germline V lookup: CDR1 DFQATT, CDR2 SNEGSKA (reference sequence). The CDR3 totals 16 residues. J gave up 0 bases and V 3 bases, and 6 bases lay outside the gene matches. The CDR3 is CSASSGGSSSYNEQFF. In nucleotides, the CDR3 is TGCAGTGCTAGTAGCGGGGGATCGAGCTCCTACAATGAGCAGTTCTTC.

This rearrangement joins TRBV5-1 to TRBJ2-2; unclear D gene. The V end was cut by 1 base, the J end by 7 bases, with 5 bases between. CDR3 length: 12 amino acids. The germline gives CDR1 SGHRS, CDR2 YFSETQ. CDR3 region: CASSLIGGELFF. The CDR3 coding sequence is TGCGCCAGCAGCTTGATAGGCGGGGAGCTGTTTTTT. Based on the CDR3 plus reference TRBV5-1 and TRBJ2-2, the full variable domain is KAGVTQTPRYLIKTRGQQVTLSCSPISGHRSVSWYQQTPGQGLQFLFEYFSETQRNKGNFPGRFSGRQFSNSRSEMNVSTLELGDSALYLCASSLIGGELFFGEGSRLTVL.

In this sample, this clonotype turned up once. The gene calls are TRBV25-1 and TRBJ1-1; possible D gene TRBD1, 6 bases. The V end lost 1 base, the J end lost 9 bases, and 15 bases lay between the germline ends. Germline V gives CDR1 MGHDK, CDR2 SYGVNS. This CDR3 spans 14 amino acids. CDR3 in amino acids: CASSELGGTDKAFF. The CDR3 coding sequence is TGTGCCAGCAGTGAATTGGGGGGCACAGATAAAGCTTTCTTT. Drawing the rest from reference TRBV25-1 and TRBJ1-1, the complete variable domain is EADIYQTPRYLVIGTGKKITLECSQTMGHDKMYWYQQDPGMELHLIHYSYGVNSTEKGDLSSESTVSRIRTEHFPLTLESARPSHTSQYLCASSELGGTDKAFFGQGTRLTVV.

The chain uses TRBV7-3 and TRBJ2-3; TRBD2 agrees at 8 bases. Per the germline V gene, CDR1 is SGHTA and CDR2 is FQGTGA. V shed 3 bases, J shed 5 bases, and the junction held 7 bases outside the gene matches. CDR3 size: 15 residues. CDR3 in amino acids: CASSFVAGGIDTQYF. The CDR3 DNA sequence: TGTGCCAGCAGCTTTGTGGCGGGAGGCATAGATACGCAGTATTTT.

The chain carries TRBV14 and TRBJ1-2; 7 bases fit TRBD1. V lost 2 bases to trimming and J lost 8 bases; unmatched junction nucleotides: 2. The CDR3 spans 12 residues. In germline, CDR1 is SGHDN, CDR2 FVKESK. CDR3 sequence: CASSQQGEGYTF. The CDR3, as DNA: TGTGCCAGCAGCCAACAGGGGGAAGGCTACACCTTC.

The genes are TRBV18 and TRBJ1-1; unclear D gene. The CDR3 consists of 13 residues. Germline V gene sequence: CDR1 KGHSH, CDR2 LQKENI. The germline V and J ends were trimmed by 5 bases and 1 base, with 8 bases remaining between them. The CDR3 nucleotides read TGTGCCAGCTCAGCAGCCGAGAACACTGAAGCTTTCTTT. Translation: CASSAAENTEAFF. The variable domain in full, completed from reference TRBV18 and TRBJ1-1, reads NAGVMQNPRHLVRRRGQEARLRCSPMKGHSHVYWYRQLPEEGLKFMVYLQKENIIDESGMPKERFSAEFPKEGPSILRIQQVVRGDSAAYFCASSAAENTEAFFGQGTRLTVV.

The chain links TRBV6-5 to TRBJ1-1; 7 nucleotides align to TRBD1. The germline V gene has CDR1 MNHEY and CDR2 SVGAGI. V gave up 4 bases and J gave up 6 bases; unmatched junction bases: 8. The CDR3 has 14 residues. The CDR3 sequence: CASSSATGSPEAFF. The CDR3 bases are TGTGCCAGCAGTTCCGCGACAGGGTCCCCTGAAGCTTTCTTT.

V is TRBV24-1 and J is TRBJ2-7; perhaps TRBD1 as D (5 bases). The CDR3 contains 12 residues. Germline-derived CDR1 and CDR2 are KGHDR and SFDVKD. With 12 bases removed from V and 2 bases from J, the gap between germline ends came to 13 bases. CDR3 DNA: TGTGCCGTCCGACAAGGGGCCTACGAGCAGTACTTC. It yields the protein CAVRQGAYEQYF.

The chain has TRBV24-1 and TRBJ1-2, with TRBD1 as a possible D gene (5 bases). The CDR3 has 11 residues. Trimming shortened V by 9 bases and J by 5 bases, and 9 bases separated the two germline ends. Per germline, CDR1 KGHDR and CDR2 SFDVKD. The CDR3 sequence: CATADSYGYTF. The CDR3 DNA follows: TGTGCCACCGCTGACAGTTATGGCTACACCTTC.

The chain has TRBV25-1 and TRBJ2-5; D call uncertain. Germline values: CDR1 MGHDK, CDR2 SYGVNS. This CDR3 is built from 14 residues. V lost 3 bases to trimming and J lost 0 bases, with 8 bases between them. CDR3: CASSESLYQETQYF. CDR3 DNA sequence: TGTGCCAGCAGTGAGTCCTTGTACCAAGAGACCCAGTACTTC.

The table lists this clonotype with a few counts. The V and J genes are TRBV5-6 and TRBJ1-1, with TRBD1 as a possible D gene (6 bases). Deletions cut 5 bases from V and 2 bases from J, with 19 bases between. Per germline, CDR1 SGHDT and CDR2 YYEEEE. This CDR3 contains 16 residues. The CDR3 DNA reads as TGTGCCAGCAGAATCACGTTAGGGACAAAAAACACTGAAGCTTTCTTT. Protein product: CASRITLGTKNTEAFF.